Each of the 22 T cell receptor beta chains below was sequenced from the same sample in a study of blood T cell repertoires in COVID-19. The method was immunoSEQ multiplex PCR; TCRdb's version includes in-frame clones alone and lacks a portion of them. The sample shows fewer than 150,000 clones, 75% to 90% of them seen only once. Sequencing was done on a sample of peripheral blood. The receptors shown here come from a woman aged 50 to 60 who had recovered from COVID-19.

The CDR3 region is CASSRDRGWAQHF. Here the CDR3 DNA reads TGCGCCAGCAGCCGGGACAGGGGTTGGGCCCAGCATTTT. The chain carries TRBV10-2 and TRBJ1-5, with TRBD1 identical over 10 bases. This CDR3 contains 13 residues. Per the germline V gene, CDR1 is WSHSY and CDR2 is SAAADI. V lost 6 bases and J lost 11; bases outside the gene matches: 7.

This clone turned up a few times. DNA for the CDR3: TGTGCCAGCAGCCCCGGGATGAACTATGGCTACACCTTC. Amino acid sequence: CASSPGMNYGYTF. This chain links TRBV5-5 with TRBJ1-2, with D hard to call. The V gene's germline CDR1 is SGHKS and CDR2 YYEKEE (reference sequence). V lost 4 bases and J 2 bases, leaving 9 bases between the germline ends. The CDR3 consists of 13 residues.

This chain links TRBV18 with TRBJ2-3; 7 nucleotides align to TRBD1. V trimming: 3 bases; J trimming: 5 bases; junction bases outside the gene matches: 8. Germline loops: CDR1 KGHSH, CDR2 LQKENI. This CDR3 spans 15 amino acids. The CDR3 loop reads CASSPGDSGRDTQYF. The CDR3 nucleotides read TGTGCCAGCTCACCGGGGGACAGTGGTAGAGATACGCAGTATTTT. Full variable domain (missing parts from reference TRBV18 and TRBJ2-3): NAGVMQNPRHLVRRRGQEARLRCSPMKGHSHVYWYRQLPEEGLKFMVYLQKENIIDESGMPKERFSAEFPKEGPSILRIQQVVRGDSAAYFCASSPGDSGRDTQYFGPGTRLTVL.

The V gene is TRBV5-1, the J gene TRBJ1-4; 10 nucleotides line up with TRBD1. The J segment lost 7 bases and the V segment lost 3 bases, leaving 6 bases of the junction unmatched. CDR1 and CDR2 (germline): SGHRS, YFSETQ. This CDR3 is 15 amino acids long. CDR3 DNA: TGCGCCAGCAGCTCCGGGACAGGGGATGCTGAAAAACTGTTTTTT. Protein product: CASSSGTGDAEKLFF.

This chain links TRBV28 with TRBJ2-4, with 7 bases identical to TRBD1. This CDR3 is 15 amino acids long. The ends lost 8 bases at V and 0 bases at J; junction bases unmatched: 7. Germline lookup yields CDR1 MDHEN and CDR2 SYDVKM. As DNA, the CDR3 is TGTGCCAGCTCGGACAGGACCCTAGCCAAAAACATTCAGTACTTC. As protein: CASSDRTLAKNIQYF.

The chain employs TRBV19 and TRBJ2-1; 9 bases align to TRBD1. The V and J ends lost 4 bases and 3 bases, in that order; junction bases with no gene match: 4. This CDR3 comprises 15 residues. Germline CDR1 reads LNHDA; CDR2 reads SQIVND (reference sequence). The chain's CDR3 is CASSTRDRDYNEQFF. In nucleotides, the CDR3 is TGTGCCAGTAGTACCCGGGACAGGGACTACAATGAGCAGTTCTTC.

The chain is built from TRBV14 and TRBJ2-3; TRBD1 is a possible D gene (6 bases). The CDR3 extends over 15 amino acids. Germline CDR1 is SGHDN and CDR2 is FVKESK. Deletions cut 0 bases from V and 2 bases from J, with 9 bases between. This CDR3 reads CASSQEGGSTDTQYF. CDR3 DNA: TGTGCCAGCAGCCAAGAAGGGGGATCCACAGATACGCAGTATTTT.

The genes are TRBV24-1 and TRBJ2-3, with 8 bases lining up with TRBD2. V lost 4 bases to trimming and J lost 3 bases; unmatched junction nucleotides: 5. This CDR3 contains 15 residues. CDR1 is KGHDR and CDR2 is SFDVKD in the germline V gene. The CDR3 sequence is CATSDYGTRTDTQYF. The CDR3 region has the DNA TGTGCCACCAGTGACTATGGGACTAGAACAGATACGCAGTATTTT.

In its sample, this clone was seen once. The gene calls are TRBV5-4 and TRBJ1-2; 7 bases are shared with TRBD1. CDR1 is SGHNT and CDR2 is YYREEE in the germline V gene (reference sequence). The CDR3 runs 15 residues. V shed 0 bases, J shed 5 bases, and the junction held 7 bases outside the gene matches. CDR3: CASSLEVGTAYGYTF. The CDR3 DNA sequence: TGTGCCAGCAGCTTGGAAGTCGGGACAGCGTATGGCTACACCTTC.

V and J are TRBV6-5 and TRBJ1-2; the D is unclear. The V end was cut by 6 bases, the J end by 1 base, with 6 bases between. Germline CDR1 and CDR2: MNHEY and SVGAGI. The CDR3 is 12 amino acids. CDR3 coding DNA: TGTGCCAGCAGACAGATTAACTATGGCTACACCTTC. Protein: CASRQINYGYTF.

The chain carries TRBV7-9 and TRBJ2-1, with a weak D call TRBD1 (5 bases). The ends were cut back, 5 bases at V and 6 bases at J, with 17 bases in the middle. The CDR3 runs to 15 residues. In germline, CDR1 is SEHNR, CDR2 FQNEAQ (reference sequence). The DNA for the CDR3 is TGTGCCAGCAGCCCTTTAGCTTTTAGGGGCAATGAGCAGTTCTTC. Encoded protein: CASSPLAFRGNEQFF. Looking up the rest from reference TRBV7-9 and TRBJ2-1 gives the full variable domain: DTGVSQNPRHKITKRGQNVTFRCDPISEHNRLYWYRQTLGQGPEFLTYFQNEAQLEKSRLLSDRFSAERPKGSFSTLEIQRTEQGDSAMYLCASSPLAFRGNEQFFGPGTRLTVL.

As regards this clone: The sample holds other DNA sequences that translate to the same CDR3. The gene calls are TRBV10-3 and TRBJ2-7, with 7 bases lining up with TRBD1. Germline CDR1 is ENHRY and CDR2 is SYGVKD. Trimming took 4 bases from V and 2 from J; bases not matched to a gene: 8. This CDR3 is 15 amino acids long. CDR3 loop: CAISASDRPPYEQYF. The CDR3 coding sequence is TGTGCCATCAGTGCCTCGGACAGGCCCCCCTACGAGCAGTACTTC.

This clone has a single count. Here the CDR3 DNA reads TGTGCCAGCAGCTTCGGAGCGGGCAATCAGCCCCAGCATTTT. Encoded protein: CASSFGAGNQPQHF. The chain couples TRBV7-2 to TRBJ1-5; D unclear. Germline V lookup: CDR1 SGHTA, CDR2 FQGNSA. The ends were cut back, 3 bases at V and 2 bases at J, with 8 bases in the middle. CDR3 size: 14 residues.

The CDR3, as DNA: TGTGCCAGCAGCCAACCAGGGATGGACACTGAAGCTTTCTTT. This gives the protein CASSQPGMDTEAFF. V and J are TRBV4-2 and TRBJ1-1, with D perhaps matching TRBD1 (5 bases). CDR3 length: 14 amino acids. Germline CDR1 and CDR2: LGHNA and YNFKEQ. Between the trimmed V and J ends, which lost 2 bases and 3 bases, there was a span of 10 bases.

CDR3 residues: CASSYSGPLYTDTQYF. The CDR3 DNA is TGTGCCAGCAGTTACTCGGGGCCCCTGTACACAGATACGCAGTATTTT. The gene calls are TRBV6-5 and TRBJ2-3; tentatively, D is TRBD1 (5 bases). From germline, CDR1 is MNHEY and CDR2 SVGAGI. V shed 0 bases and J shed 2 bases, with 12 bases lying between them. CDR3 length: 16 residues.

The chain recombines TRBV19 with TRBJ2-3, with D perhaps matching TRBD2 (5 bases). Trimming pared 5 bases from V and 9 bases from J, leaving 9 bases between. The V gene's germline CDR1 is LNHDA and CDR2 SQIVND (reference sequence). The CDR3 loop spans 11 amino acids. Written as DNA, the CDR3 is TGTGCCAGTAGTGCAGCGGAGACGCAGTATTTT. Translation gives CASSAAETQYF.

CDR3 sequence (DNA): TGTGCCAGCAGCTTAGAGGGTCTAGCCTCCTACGAGCAGTACTTC. As protein: CASSLEGLASYEQYF. The J gene is TRBJ2-7, the V gene TRBV7-2; D possibly corresponds to TRBD2 (5 bases). Germline CDR1 and CDR2: SGHTA and FQGNSA. CDR3 length: 15 residues. Trimming stripped 1 base from V and 0 bases from J, with 10 bases between.

The chain employs TRBV29-1 and TRBJ2-5, with TRBD1 matching over 7 bases. The germline CDR1 and CDR2 sequences are SQVTM and ANQGSEA. The V gene end was trimmed by 7 bases and the J gene end by 2 bases; junction bases not matched to a gene: 10. This CDR3 comprises 14 residues. The DNA of the CDR3 is TGCAGCGCTGACACCGGGACAGAACAAGAGACCCAGTACTTC. Protein: CSADTGTEQETQYF.

This clone occurred once. V usage is TRBV27 and J usage is TRBJ2-7, with 9 positions matching TRBD1. The CDR3 spans 15 residues. J was trimmed by 3 bases and V by 1 base; bases with no gene match: 4. Looked up from germline, CDR1 is MNHEY and CDR2 is SMNVEV (reference sequence). CDR3 DNA: TGTGCCAGCAGTTTATTCGGACAGGGGAACTACGAGCAGTACTTC. This codes for CASSLFGQGNYEQYF.

The table lists this clone with a few counts. The rearrangement joins TRBV7-9 to TRBJ2-2, with 10 bases lining up with TRBD2. The CDR3 length is 15 residues. CDR1 is SEHNR and CDR2 is FQNEAQ in the germline V gene (reference sequence). The trim removed 3 bases at V and 10 bases at J, leaving 8 bases unmatched. The CDR3 bases are TGTGCCAGCAGCTTGTTAACTAGCGGGACGCAGGAGCTGTTTTTT. Protein: CASSLLTSGTQELFF.

V gene TRBV11-1 combines with J gene TRBJ1-1; D remains ambiguous. CDR1 is SGHAT and CDR2 is FQDESV in the germline V gene (reference sequence). The V end lost 5 bases, the J end lost 0 bases, and 13 bases lay between the germline ends. This CDR3 has 15 amino acids. CDR3 bases: TGTGCCAGCAGCCCACCGGGAGGTGTGAACACTGAAGCTTTCTTT. This encodes CASSPPGGVNTEAFF.

The rearrangement uses TRBV5-1 and TRBJ2-1, with D possibly TRBD1 on 6 matching bases. Between the trimmed V and J ends, which lost 6 bases and 1 base, there was a span of 17 bases. The CDR3 has 16 amino acids. Germline CDR1 SGHRS, CDR2 YFSETQ. The CDR3 region is CASNIGGRWSYNEQFF. In DNA, the CDR3 is TGCGCCAGCAACATTGGGGGCAGATGGTCCTACAATGAGCAGTTCTTC. Complete variable domain (other parts from reference TRBV5-1 and TRBJ2-1): KAGVTQTPRYLIKTRGQQVTLSCSPISGHRSVSWYQQTPGQGLQFLFEYFSETQRNKGNFPGRFSGRQFSNSRSEMNVSTLELGDSALYLCASNIGGRWSYNEQFFGPGTRLTVL.